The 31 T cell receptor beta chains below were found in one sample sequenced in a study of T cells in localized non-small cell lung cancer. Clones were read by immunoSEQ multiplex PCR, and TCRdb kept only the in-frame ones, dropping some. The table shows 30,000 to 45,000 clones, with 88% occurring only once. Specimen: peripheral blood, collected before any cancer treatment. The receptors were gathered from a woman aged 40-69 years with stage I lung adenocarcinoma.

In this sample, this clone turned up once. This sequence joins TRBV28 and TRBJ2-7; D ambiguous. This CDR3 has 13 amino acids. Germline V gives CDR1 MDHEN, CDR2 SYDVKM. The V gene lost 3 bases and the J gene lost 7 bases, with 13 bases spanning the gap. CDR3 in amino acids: CASSFSKVQEQYF. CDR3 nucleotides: TGTGCCAGCAGTTTTAGTAAGGTCCAGGAGCAGTACTTC.

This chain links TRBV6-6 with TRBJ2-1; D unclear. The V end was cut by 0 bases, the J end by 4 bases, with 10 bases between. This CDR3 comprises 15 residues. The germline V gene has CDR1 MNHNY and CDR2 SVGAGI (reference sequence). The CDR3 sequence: CASSYSSTEYNEQFF. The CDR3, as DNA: TGTGCCAGCAGTTACTCGAGTACAGAGTACAATGAGCAGTTCTTC.

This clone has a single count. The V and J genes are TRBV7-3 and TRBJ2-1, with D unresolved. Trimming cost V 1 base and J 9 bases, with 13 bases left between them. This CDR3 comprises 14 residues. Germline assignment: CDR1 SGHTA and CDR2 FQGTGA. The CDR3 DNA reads TGTGCCAGCAGCTTAAATAGTGGGGTCACTGAGCAGTTCTTC. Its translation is CASSLNSGVTEQFF.

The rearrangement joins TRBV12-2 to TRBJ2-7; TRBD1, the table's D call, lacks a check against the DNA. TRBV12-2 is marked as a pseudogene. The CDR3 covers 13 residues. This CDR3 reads CATGSGHHYEQYF. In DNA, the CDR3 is TGTGCAACAGGGTCGGGACACCACTACGAGCAGTACTTC.

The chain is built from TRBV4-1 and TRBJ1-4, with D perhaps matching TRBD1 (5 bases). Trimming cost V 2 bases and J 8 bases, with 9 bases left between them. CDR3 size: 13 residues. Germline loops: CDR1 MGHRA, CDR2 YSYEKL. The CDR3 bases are TGCGCCAGCAGCCAACTAAGGGGCGAAAAACTGTTTTTT. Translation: CASSQLRGEKLFF.

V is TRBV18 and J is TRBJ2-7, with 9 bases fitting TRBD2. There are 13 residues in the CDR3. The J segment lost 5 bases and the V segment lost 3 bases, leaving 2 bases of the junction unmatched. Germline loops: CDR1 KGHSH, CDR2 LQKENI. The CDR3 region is CASSPASGNEQYF. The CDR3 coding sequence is TGTGCCAGCTCACCTGCTAGCGGGAACGAGCAGTACTTC.

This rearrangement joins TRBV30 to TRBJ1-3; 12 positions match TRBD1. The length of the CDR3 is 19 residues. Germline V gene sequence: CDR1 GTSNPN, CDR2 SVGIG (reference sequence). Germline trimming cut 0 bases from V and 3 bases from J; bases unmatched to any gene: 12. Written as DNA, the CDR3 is TGTGCCTGGAGTGTATCCGGGACAGGGGGCGATTATAATGGAAACACCATATATTTT. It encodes CAWSVSGTGGDYNGNTIYF.

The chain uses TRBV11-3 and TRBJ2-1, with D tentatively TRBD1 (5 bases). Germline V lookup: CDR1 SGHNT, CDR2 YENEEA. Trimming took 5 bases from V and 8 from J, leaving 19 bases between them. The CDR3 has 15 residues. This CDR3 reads CASSAGIQEFHEQFF. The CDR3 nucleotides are TGTGCCAGCAGCGCCGGTATACAGGAGTTCCATGAGCAGTTCTTC.

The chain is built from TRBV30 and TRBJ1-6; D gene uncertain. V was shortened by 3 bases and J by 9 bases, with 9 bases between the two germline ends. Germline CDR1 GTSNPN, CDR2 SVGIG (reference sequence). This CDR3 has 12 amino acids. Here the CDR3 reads CAWRSTGSPLHF. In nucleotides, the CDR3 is TGTGCCTGGAGGAGCACGGGTTCACCCCTCCACTTT.

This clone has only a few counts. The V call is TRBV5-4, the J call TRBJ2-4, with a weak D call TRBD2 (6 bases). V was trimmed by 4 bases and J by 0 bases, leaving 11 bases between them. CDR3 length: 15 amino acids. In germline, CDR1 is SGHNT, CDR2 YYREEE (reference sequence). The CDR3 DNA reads TGTGCCAGCAGCCGTGCGGGACTAGCCAAAAACATTCAGTACTTC. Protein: CASSRAGLAKNIQYF. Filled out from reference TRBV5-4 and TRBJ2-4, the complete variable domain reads ETGVTQSPTHLIKTRGQQVTLRCSSQSGHNTVSWYQQALGQGPQFIFQYYREEENGRGNFPPRFSGLQFPNYSSELNVNALELDDSALYLCASSRAGLAKNIQYFGAGTRLSVL.

The chain's CDR3 is CASSAPQGTGNTIYF. In nucleotides, the CDR3 is TGTGCCAGCAGCGCCCCCCAGGGAACTGGAAACACCATATATTTT. This chain links TRBV9 with TRBJ1-3, with a tentative D call TRBD1 (5 bases). Germline CDR1 SGDLS, CDR2 YYNGEE. The CDR3 is made up of 15 amino acids. V lost 3 bases and J 2 bases, leaving 12 bases between the germline ends. The full variable domain, its missing parts supplied by reference TRBV9 and TRBJ1-3, is DSGVTQTPKHLITATGQRVTLRCSPRSGDLSVYWYQQSLDQGLQFLIQYYNGEERAKGNILERFSAQQFPDLHSELNLSSLELGDSALYFCASSAPQGTGNTIYFGEGSWLTVV.

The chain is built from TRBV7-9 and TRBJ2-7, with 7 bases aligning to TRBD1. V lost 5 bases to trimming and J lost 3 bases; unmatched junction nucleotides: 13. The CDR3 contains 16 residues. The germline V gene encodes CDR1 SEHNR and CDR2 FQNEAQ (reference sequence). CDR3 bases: TGTGCCAGCAGCCAAACCGGGACAGTGGGGTACTACGAGCAGTACTTC. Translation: CASSQTGTVGYYEQYF.

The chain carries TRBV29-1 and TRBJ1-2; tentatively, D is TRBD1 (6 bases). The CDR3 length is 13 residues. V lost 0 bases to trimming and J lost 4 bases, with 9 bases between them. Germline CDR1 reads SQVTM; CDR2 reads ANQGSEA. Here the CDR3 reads CSVEDTGRYGYTF. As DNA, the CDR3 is TGCAGCGTTGAAGATACAGGGCGCTATGGCTACACCTTC.

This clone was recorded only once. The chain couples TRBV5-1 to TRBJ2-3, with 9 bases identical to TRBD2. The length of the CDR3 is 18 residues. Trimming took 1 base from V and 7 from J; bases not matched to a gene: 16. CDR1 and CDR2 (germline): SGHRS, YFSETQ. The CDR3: CASSLSGTSIRLWNTQYF. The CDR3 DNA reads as TGCGCCAGCAGCTTGTCCGGGACTAGCATCAGATTATGGAATACGCAGTATTTT.

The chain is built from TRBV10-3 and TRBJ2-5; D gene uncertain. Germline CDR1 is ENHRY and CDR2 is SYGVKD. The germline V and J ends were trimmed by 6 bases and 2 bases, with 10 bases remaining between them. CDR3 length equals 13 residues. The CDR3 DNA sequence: TGTGCCATCAGCGATGGAACTCAAGAGACCCAGTACTTC. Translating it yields CAISDGTQETQYF.

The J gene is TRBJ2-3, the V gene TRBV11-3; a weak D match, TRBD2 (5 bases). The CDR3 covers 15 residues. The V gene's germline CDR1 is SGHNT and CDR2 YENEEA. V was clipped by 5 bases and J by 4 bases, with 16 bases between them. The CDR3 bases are TGTGCCAGCAGCCCAAGGAACGGAGCGGCAGATACGCAGTATTTT. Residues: CASSPRNGAADTQYF.

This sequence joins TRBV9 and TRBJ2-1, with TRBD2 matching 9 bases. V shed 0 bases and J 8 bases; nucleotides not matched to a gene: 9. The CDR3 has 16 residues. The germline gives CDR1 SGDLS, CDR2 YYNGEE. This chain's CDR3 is CASSVVLAGGLDEQFF. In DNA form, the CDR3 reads TGTGCCAGCAGCGTAGTTCTGGCGGGAGGGTTAGATGAGCAGTTCTTC.

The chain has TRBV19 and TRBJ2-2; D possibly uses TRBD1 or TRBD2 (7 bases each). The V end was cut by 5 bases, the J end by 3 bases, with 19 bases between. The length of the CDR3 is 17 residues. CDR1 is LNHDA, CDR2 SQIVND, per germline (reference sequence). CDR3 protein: CASSAGEGRGHTGELFF. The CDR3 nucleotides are TGTGCCAGTAGTGCCGGAGAGGGGAGGGGGCACACCGGGGAGCTGTTTTTT.

For the CDR3, the DNA is TGTGCCATCAGTCCTGGGTCGTACGAGCAGTACTTC. Its translation is CAISPGSYEQYF. The V call is TRBV10-3, the J call TRBJ2-7; the D is unclear. Per the germline V gene, CDR1 is ENHRY and CDR2 is SYGVKD. V gave up 5 bases and J gave up 4 bases, with 9 bases separating them. CDR3 length: 12 amino acids.

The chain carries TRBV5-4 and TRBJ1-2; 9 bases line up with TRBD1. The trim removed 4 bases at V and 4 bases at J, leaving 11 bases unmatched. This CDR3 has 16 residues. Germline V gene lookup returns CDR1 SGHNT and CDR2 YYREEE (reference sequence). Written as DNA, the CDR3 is TGTGCCAGCAGCCAGGACAGGGGTGGGTCGAGCTATGGCTACACCTTC. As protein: CASSQDRGGSSYGYTF.

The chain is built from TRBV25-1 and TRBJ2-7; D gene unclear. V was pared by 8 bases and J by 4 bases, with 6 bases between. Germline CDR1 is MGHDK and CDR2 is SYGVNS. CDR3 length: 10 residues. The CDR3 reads CASPPYEQYF. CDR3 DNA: TGTGCCAGCCCCCCATACGAGCAGTACTTC.

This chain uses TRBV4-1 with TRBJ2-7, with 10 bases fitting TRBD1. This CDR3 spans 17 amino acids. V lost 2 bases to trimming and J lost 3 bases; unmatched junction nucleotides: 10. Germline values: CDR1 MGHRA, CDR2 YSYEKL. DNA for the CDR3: TGCGCCAGCAGCCAACAGTCAATATGGACAGGGGGCTACGAGCAGTACTTC. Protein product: CASSQQSIWTGGYEQYF.

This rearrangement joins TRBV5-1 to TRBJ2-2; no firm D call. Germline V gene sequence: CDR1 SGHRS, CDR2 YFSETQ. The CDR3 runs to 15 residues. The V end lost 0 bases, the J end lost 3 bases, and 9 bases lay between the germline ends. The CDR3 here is CASSLVVDYTGELFF. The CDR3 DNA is TGCGCCAGCAGCTTGGTTGTAGATTACACCGGGGAGCTGTTTTTT.

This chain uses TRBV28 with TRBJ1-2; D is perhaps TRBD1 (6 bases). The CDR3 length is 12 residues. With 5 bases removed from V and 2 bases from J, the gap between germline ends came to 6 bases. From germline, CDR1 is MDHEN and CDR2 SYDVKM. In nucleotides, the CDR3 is TGTGCCAGCAGTACAGGGAACTATGGCTACACCTTC. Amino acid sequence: CASSTGNYGYTF.

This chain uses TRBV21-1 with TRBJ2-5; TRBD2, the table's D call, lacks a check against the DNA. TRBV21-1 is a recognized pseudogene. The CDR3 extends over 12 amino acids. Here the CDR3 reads CASSPPPETQYF. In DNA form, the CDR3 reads TGTGCCAGCAGCCCTCCCCCAGAGACCCAGTACTTC.

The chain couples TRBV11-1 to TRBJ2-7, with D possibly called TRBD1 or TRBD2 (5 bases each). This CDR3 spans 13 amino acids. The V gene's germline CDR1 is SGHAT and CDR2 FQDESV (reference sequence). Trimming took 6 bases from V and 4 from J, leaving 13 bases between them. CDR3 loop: CASSPGPRYEQYF. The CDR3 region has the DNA TGTGCCAGCAGTCCGGGACCTCGTTACGAGCAGTACTTC.

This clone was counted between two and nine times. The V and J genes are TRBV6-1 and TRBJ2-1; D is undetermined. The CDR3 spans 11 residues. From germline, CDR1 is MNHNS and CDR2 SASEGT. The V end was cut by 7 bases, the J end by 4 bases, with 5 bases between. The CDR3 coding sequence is TGTGCCAGCAACGATTACAATGAGCAGTTCTTC. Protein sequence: CASNDYNEQFF.

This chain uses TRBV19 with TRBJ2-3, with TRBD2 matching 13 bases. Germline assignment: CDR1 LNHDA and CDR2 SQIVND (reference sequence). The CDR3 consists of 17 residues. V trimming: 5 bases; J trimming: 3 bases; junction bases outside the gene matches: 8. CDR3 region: CASSGVGTSGKTDTQYF. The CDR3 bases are TGTGCCAGTAGTGGCGTCGGGACTAGCGGGAAGACAGATACGCAGTATTTT.

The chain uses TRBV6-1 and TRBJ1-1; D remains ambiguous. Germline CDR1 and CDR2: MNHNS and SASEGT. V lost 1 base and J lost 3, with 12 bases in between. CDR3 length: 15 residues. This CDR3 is CASSEGARADTEAFF. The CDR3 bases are TGTGCCAGCAGTGAAGGGGCCCGGGCGGACACTGAAGCTTTCTTT.

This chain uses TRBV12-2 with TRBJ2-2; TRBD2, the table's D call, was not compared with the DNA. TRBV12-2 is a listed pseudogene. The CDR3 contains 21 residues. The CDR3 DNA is TGTGCAAGTCGCTTACAGCCCTTTCGGCGGAGTTTTCGAGATAACACCGGGAAGCTGTTTTTT. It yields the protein CASRLQPFRRSFRDNTGKLFF.

The CDR3 here is CASSLGTQPLYEQYF. The CDR3 DNA sequence: TGTGCCAGCAGCTTGGGAACGCAGCCACTCTACGAGCAGTACTTC. J is TRBJ2-7 and V is TRBV5-5; no firm D call. The germline gives CDR1 SGHKS, CDR2 YYEKEE (reference sequence). V was trimmed by 0 bases and J by 3 bases, leaving 13 bases between them. The CDR3 contains 15 residues. Based on the CDR3 plus reference TRBV5-5 and TRBJ2-7, the full variable domain is DAGVTQSPTHLIKTRGQQVTLRCSPISGHKSVSWYQQVLGQGPQFIFQYYEKEERGRGNFPDRFSARQFPNYSSELNVNALLLGDSALYLCASSLGTQPLYEQYFGPGTRLTVT.